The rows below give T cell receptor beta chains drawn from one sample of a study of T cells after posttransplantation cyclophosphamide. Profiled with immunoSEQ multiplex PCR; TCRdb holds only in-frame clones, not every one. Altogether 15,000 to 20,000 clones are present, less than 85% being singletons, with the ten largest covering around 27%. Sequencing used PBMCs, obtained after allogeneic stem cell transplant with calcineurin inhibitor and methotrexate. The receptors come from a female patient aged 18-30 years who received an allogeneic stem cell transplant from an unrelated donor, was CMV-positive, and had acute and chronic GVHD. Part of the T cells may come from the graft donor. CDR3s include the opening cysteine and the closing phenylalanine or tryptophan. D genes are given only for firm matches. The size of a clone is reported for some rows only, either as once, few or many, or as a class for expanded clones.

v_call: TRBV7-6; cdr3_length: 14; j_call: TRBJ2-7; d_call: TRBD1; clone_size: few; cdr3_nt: TGTGCCAGCAGCTTAGGAGGGGGCTTCGACGAGCAGTACTTC; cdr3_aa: CASSLGGGFDEQYF
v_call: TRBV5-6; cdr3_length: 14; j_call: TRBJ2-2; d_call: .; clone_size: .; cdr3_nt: TGTGCCAGCAGCTTGGGGGCCAACACCGGGGAGCTGTTTTTT; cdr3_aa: CASSLGANTGELFF
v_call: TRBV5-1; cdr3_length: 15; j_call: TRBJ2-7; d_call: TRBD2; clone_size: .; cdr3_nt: TGCGCCAGCAGCTTGCGGGGGGGGCCTTCCTACGAGCAGTACTTC; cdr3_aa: CASSLRGGPSYEQYF
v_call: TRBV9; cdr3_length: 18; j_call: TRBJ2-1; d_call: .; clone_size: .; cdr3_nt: TGTGCCAGCAGCGAGAGCCTGCCCGGCGGGGAAGAATACAATGAGCAGTTCTTC; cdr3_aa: CASSESLPGGEEYNEQFF
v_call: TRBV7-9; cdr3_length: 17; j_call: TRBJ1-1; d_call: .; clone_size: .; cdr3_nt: TGTGCCAGCAGTTACCAGGACAGTCGGCGCCTGAACACTGAAGCTTTCTTT; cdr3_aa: CASSYQDSRRLNTEAFF
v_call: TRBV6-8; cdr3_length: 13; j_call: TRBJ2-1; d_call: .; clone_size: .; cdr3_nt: TGTGCCAGCAGTGACCTAGGGGACAATGAGCAGTTCTTC; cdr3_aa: CASSDLGDNEQFF
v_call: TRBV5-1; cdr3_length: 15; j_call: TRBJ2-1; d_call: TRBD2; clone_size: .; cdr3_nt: TGCGCCAGCAGCCCCGGGACTAGCAGGGTCAATGAGCAGTTCTTC; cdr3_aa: CASSPGTSRVNEQFF
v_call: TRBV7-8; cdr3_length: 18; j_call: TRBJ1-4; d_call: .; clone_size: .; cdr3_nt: TGTGCCAGCAGCTTATTGGCCTCGGCAGGGTACTCTAATGAAAAACTGTTTTTT; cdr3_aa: CASSLLASAGYSNEKLFF
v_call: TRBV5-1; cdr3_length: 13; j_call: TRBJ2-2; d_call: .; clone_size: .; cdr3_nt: TGCGCCAGCAGCTTCGGGTACACCGGGGAGCTGTTTTTT; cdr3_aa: CASSFGYTGELFF
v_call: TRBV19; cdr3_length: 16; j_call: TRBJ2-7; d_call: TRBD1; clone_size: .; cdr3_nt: TGTGCCAGTAGTATCTTGTCGGGACAGGGGACCTACGAGCAGTACTTC; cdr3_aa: CASSILSGQGTYEQYF